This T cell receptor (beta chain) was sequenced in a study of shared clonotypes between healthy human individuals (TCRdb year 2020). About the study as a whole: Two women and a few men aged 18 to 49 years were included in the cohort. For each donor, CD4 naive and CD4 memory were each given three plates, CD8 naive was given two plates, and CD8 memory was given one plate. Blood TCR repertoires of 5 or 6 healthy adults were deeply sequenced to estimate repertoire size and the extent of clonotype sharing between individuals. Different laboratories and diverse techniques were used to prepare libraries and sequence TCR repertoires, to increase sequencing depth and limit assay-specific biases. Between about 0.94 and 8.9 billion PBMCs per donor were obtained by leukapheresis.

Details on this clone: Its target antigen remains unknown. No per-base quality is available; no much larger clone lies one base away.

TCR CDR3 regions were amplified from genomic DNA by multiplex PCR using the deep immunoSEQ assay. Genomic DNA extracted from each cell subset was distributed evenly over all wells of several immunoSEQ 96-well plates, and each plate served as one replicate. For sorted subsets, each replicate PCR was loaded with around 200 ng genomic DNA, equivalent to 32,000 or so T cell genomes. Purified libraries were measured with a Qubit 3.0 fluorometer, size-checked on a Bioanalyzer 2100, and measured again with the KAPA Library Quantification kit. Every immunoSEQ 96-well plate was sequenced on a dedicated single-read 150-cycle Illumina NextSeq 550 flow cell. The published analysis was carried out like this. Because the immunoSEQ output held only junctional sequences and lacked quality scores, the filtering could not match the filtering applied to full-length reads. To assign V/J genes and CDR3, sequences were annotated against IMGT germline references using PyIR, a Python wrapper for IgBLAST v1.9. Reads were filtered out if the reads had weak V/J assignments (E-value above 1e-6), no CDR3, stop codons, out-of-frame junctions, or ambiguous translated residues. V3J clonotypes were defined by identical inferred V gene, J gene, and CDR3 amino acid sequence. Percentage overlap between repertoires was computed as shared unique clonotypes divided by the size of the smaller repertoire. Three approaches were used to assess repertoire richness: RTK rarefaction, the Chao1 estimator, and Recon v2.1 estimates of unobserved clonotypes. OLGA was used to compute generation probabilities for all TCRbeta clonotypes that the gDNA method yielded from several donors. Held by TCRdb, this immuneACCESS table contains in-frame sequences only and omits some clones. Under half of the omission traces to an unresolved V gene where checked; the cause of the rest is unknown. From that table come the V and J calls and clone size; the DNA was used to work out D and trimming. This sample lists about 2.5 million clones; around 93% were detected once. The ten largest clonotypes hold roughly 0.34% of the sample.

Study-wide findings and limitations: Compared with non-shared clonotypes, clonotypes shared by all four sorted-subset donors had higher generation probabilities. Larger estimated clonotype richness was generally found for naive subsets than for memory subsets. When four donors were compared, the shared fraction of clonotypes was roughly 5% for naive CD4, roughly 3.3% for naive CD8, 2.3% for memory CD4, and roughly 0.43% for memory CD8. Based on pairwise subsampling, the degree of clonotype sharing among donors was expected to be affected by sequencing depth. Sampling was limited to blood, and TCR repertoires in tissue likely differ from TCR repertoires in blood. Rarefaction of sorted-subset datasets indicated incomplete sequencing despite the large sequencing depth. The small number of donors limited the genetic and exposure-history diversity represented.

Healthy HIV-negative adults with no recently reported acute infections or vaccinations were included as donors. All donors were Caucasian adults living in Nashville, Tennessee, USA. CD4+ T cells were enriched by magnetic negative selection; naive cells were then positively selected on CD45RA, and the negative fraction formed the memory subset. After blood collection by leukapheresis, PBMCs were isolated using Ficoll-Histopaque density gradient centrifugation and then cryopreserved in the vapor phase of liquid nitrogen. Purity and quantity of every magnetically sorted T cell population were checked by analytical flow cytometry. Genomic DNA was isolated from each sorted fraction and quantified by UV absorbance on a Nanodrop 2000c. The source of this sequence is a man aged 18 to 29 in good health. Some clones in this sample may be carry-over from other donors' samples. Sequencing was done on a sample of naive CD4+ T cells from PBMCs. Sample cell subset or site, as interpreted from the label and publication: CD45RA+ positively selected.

The CDR3 here reads CASSMNGNTIYF. The base sequence is TGTGCCAGTAGTATGAATGGAAACACCATATATTTT. The chain employs TRBV19 and TRBJ1-3, with no confidently assigned D gene. V and J lose 3 bases and 3 bases, and a span of 3 bases separates them. Reading the germline V gene (reference sequence) gives CDR1 LNHDA and CDR2 SQIVND. Inclusive of the bounding cysteine and phenylalanine, the CDR3 is 12 residues long. Only the CDR3 portion is preserved as DNA: 36 bases, with reading frame beginning at the first base.